A single sample is the source of the 24 T cell receptor beta chains below, sequenced in a study of glioma-infiltrating T cells after dendritic cell vaccination. Time point reported: after dendritic cell vaccination, including at tumor progression/relapse. Profiled with immunoSEQ multiplex PCR; TCRdb holds only in-frame clones, not every one. The sample includes 100,000 or so clones, 80% of them seen just once. The specimen was blood, collected after dendritic cell vaccination. Receptors were obtained from a human donor with glioblastoma.

The V and J genes are TRBV19 and TRBJ2-5, with 16 bases that match TRBD2. This CDR3 is 17 amino acids long. Germline values: CDR1 LNHDA, CDR2 SQIVND (reference sequence). Trimming at V came to 10 bases and at J to 5 bases, leaving 13 bases not matched to a gene. The CDR3 loop reads CATSLGGTSGRGETQYF. The CDR3 coding sequence is TGTGCCACCTCCCTCGGCGGGACTAGCGGGAGGGGGGAGACCCAGTACTTC.

The chain is built from TRBV7-9 and TRBJ1-1, with 10 positions matching TRBD1. This CDR3 has 16 residues. In germline, CDR1 is SEHNR, CDR2 FQNEAQ (reference sequence). The V gene end was trimmed by 8 bases and the J gene end by 2 bases; junction bases not matched to a gene: 11. The CDR3, as DNA: TGTGCCAGCTATTCCGGACAGGGGGGCCTTAACACTGAAGCTTTCTTT. Protein sequence: CASYSGQGGLNTEAFF.

This chain connects TRBV19 to TRBJ1-2, with 8 bases lining up with TRBD1. This CDR3 is built from 16 residues. V shed 6 bases, J shed 5 bases, and the junction held 14 bases outside the gene matches. Germline V gene data show CDR1 as LNHDA and CDR2 as SQIVND (reference sequence). In DNA form, the CDR3 reads TGTGCCAGTAGCCCGACTCCGGGACAGGCCTTTTATGGCTACACCTTC. It is translated as CASSPTPGQAFYGYTF. The full variable domain, its missing parts supplied by reference TRBV19 and TRBJ1-2, is DGGITQSPKYLFRKEGQNVTLSCEQNLNHDAMYWYRQDPGQGLRLIYYSQIVNDFQKGDIAEGYSVSREKKESFPLTVTSAQKNPTAFYLCASSPTPGQAFYGYTFGSGTRLTVV.

The chain uses TRBV4-2 and TRBJ2-2; 8 nucleotides align to TRBD2. The CDR3 runs to 16 residues. The V gene's germline CDR1 is LGHNA and CDR2 YNFKEQ. V gave up 0 bases and J gave up 5 bases; unmatched junction bases: 5. CDR3 loop: CASSQDREGGTGELFF. The CDR3, as DNA: TGTGCCAGCAGCCAAGATCGGGAGGGCGGTACCGGGGAGCTGTTTTTT.

Of note for this clone: This same CDR3 is encoded by further DNA sequences in the sample. This chain connects TRBV5-1 to TRBJ1-4, with D possibly TRBD1 on 5 matching bases. V lost 0 bases and J 8 bases, leaving 11 bases between the germline ends. Per germline, CDR1 SGHRS and CDR2 YFSETQ. This CDR3 contains 14 residues. The CDR3 DNA follows: TGCGCCAGCAGCTTGGGGCAGGGAGGAGAAAAACTGTTTTTT. It yields the protein CASSLGQGGEKLFF.

This clone has only a few counts. The chain is built from TRBV4-1 and TRBJ2-5; no clear D gene. The length of the CDR3 is 11 residues. V gave up 6 bases and J gave up 3 bases, with 5 bases separating them. The V gene's germline CDR1 is MGHRA and CDR2 YSYEKL. The CDR3 region has the DNA TGCGCCAGCAGTGTCGAAGAGACCCAGTACTTC. Amino acids: CASSVEETQYF.

The chain joins TRBV27 to TRBJ2-7; weak D call: TRBD1 (5 bases). There are 13 residues in the CDR3. Germline CDR1 MNHEY, CDR2 SMNVEV (reference sequence). With 6 bases removed from V and 3 bases from J, the gap between germline ends came to 12 bases. CDR3 sequence (DNA): TGTGCCAGCAGCGACGCAGGGTTCTACGAGCAGTACTTC. Its translation: CASSDAGFYEQYF.

The chain has TRBV5-6 and TRBJ2-3; 8 bases are a match to TRBD2. The CDR3 length is 15 residues. Losses at the gene ends were 5 bases for V and 1 base for J; bases not matched to a gene: 6. Germline V gene lookup returns CDR1 SGHDT and CDR2 YYEEEE. CDR3 in DNA: TGTGCCAGCAGTCAACCGGGACTAGGCACAGATACGCAGTATTTT. It yields the protein CASSQPGLGTDTQYF. Based on the CDR3 plus reference TRBV5-6 and TRBJ2-3, the full variable domain is DAGVTQSPTHLIKTRGQQVTLRCSPKSGHDTVSWYQQALGQGPQFIFQYYEEEERQRGNFPDRFSGHQFPNYSSELNVNALLLGDSALYLCASSQPGLGTDTQYFGPGTRLTVL.

This chain connects TRBV27 to TRBJ1-2; tentatively, D is TRBD1 (6 bases). With 0 bases removed from V and 10 bases from J, the gap between germline ends came to 15 bases. Germline lookup yields CDR1 MNHEY and CDR2 SMNVEV (reference sequence). The CDR3 runs to 14 residues. The CDR3 here is CASSLSRQTGDYTF. CDR3 coding DNA: TGTGCCAGCAGTTTATCCCGACAGACAGGAGACTACACCTTC.

This chain connects TRBV30 to TRBJ2-1, with D maybe TRBD2 (5 bases). CDR1 is GTSNPN and CDR2 is SVGIG in the germline V gene (reference sequence). This CDR3 region has 14 residues. Trimming took off 0 bases at V and 3 bases at J, with 9 bases between the two ends. The CDR3 sequence: CAWSVGVSYNEQFF. CDR3 nucleotide sequence: TGTGCCTGGAGTGTCGGGGTGAGCTACAATGAGCAGTTCTTC.

Concerning this clone itself: Within the sample, other DNA sequences also encode this same CDR3. This chain connects TRBV29-1 to TRBJ1-2; D gene unclear. CDR1 and CDR2 from the germline V gene are SQVTM and ANQGSEA. V was trimmed by 1 base and J by 8 bases, leaving 8 bases between them. There are 11 residues in the CDR3. The CDR3 loop reads CSVEGGGGYTF. CDR3 nucleotide sequence: TGCAGCGTTGAAGGGGGAGGGGGCTACACCTTC.

The gene calls are TRBV5-1 and TRBJ2-5; weak D call: TRBD2 (6 bases). Germline V gene sequence: CDR1 SGHRS, CDR2 YFSETQ. CDR3 size: 16 residues. Between the trimmed V and J ends, which lost 1 base and 2 bases, there was a span of 15 bases. The CDR3 DNA reads TGCGCCAGCAGCTTGAACAGCCTCGGGGGACAAGAGACCCAGTACTTC. Translated: CASSLNSLGGQETQYF.

This rearrangement joins TRBV5-1 to TRBJ1-3, with a weak D call TRBD1 (5 bases). Germline-derived CDR1 and CDR2 are SGHRS and YFSETQ. The CDR3 totals 14 residues. Trimming removed 3 bases from V and 3 bases from J, with 10 bases in between. The chain's CDR3 is CASSSGELGNTIYF. The CDR3 DNA sequence: TGCGCCAGCAGCTCGGGGGAGCTTGGAAACACCATATATTTT.

V and J are TRBV6-1 and TRBJ1-2, with 10 bases matching TRBD1. Losses at the gene ends were 1 base for V and 7 bases for J; bases not matched to a gene: 0. CDR3 size: 13 residues. CDR1 and CDR2 from the germline V gene are MNHNS and SASEGT. The CDR3 protein is CASSEGTGGGYTF. CDR3 DNA: TGTGCCAGCAGTGAAGGGACAGGGGGTGGCTACACCTTC.

This clone occurred a few times. The chain links TRBV18 to TRBJ1-4; TRBD1 is a possible D gene (5 bases). The CDR3 extends over 14 amino acids. The ends were cut back, 4 bases at V and 5 bases at J, with 11 bases in the middle. Germline V gene lookup returns CDR1 KGHSH and CDR2 LQKENI. The CDR3 here is CASSQGRGNEKLFF. The CDR3, as DNA: TGTGCCAGCTCACAGGGCCGGGGGAATGAAAAACTGTTTTTT.

CDR3 sequence reads: CAWSGGGLASSYNEQFF. The CDR3 nucleotides are TGTGCCTGGAGTGGGGGAGGACTAGCGAGCTCCTACAATGAGCAGTTCTTC. The chain links TRBV30 to TRBJ2-1; 9 nucleotides match TRBD2. Per germline, CDR1 GTSNPN and CDR2 SVGIG (reference sequence). With V trimmed by 1 base and J by 0 bases, 7 bases remained unmatched. This CDR3 comprises 17 residues.

The rearrangement links TRBV5-1 to TRBJ2-7, with D tentatively TRBD1 (6 bases). The germline V gene encodes CDR1 SGHRS and CDR2 YFSETQ. Trimming removed 0 bases at V and 0 bases at J, with 22 bases between. The CDR3 is 19 residues long. Written as DNA, the CDR3 is TGCGCCAGCAGCTTGGGGGGGCCAGGACTCGATGCAAGCTCCTACGAGCAGTACTTC. Residues: CASSLGGPGLDASSYEQYF.

The CDR3 loop is CASSLAGQGSRAGANVLTF. CDR3 in DNA: TGCGCCAGCAGCTTGGCCGGACAGGGGAGTAGGGCTGGGGCCAACGTCCTGACTTTC. V gene TRBV5-1 combines with J gene TRBJ2-6; 9 positions agree with TRBD1. CDR3 length: 19 residues. Germline V CDR1 and CDR2: SGHRS, YFSETQ. Germline trimming cut 0 bases from V and 2 bases from J; bases unmatched to any gene: 9.

The chain has TRBV7-9 and TRBJ1-2; weak D call: TRBD1 (5 bases). From germline, CDR1 is SEHNR and CDR2 FQNEAQ (reference sequence). V gave up 5 bases and J gave up 3 bases, with 16 bases separating them. The length of the CDR3 is 15 residues. In DNA, the CDR3 is TGTGCCAGCAGCCCGGTGGGGGAGGTTGACTATGGCTACACCTTC. It is translated as CASSPVGEVDYGYTF.

This rearrangement joins TRBV2 to TRBJ2-7; 10 nucleotides line up with TRBD2. The V gene end was trimmed by 4 bases and the J gene end by 3 bases; junction bases not matched to a gene: 3. Germline V gives CDR1 SNHLY, CDR2 FYNNEI. CDR3 length: 14 amino acids. CDR3 protein: CASSGASGSYEQYF. In DNA form, the CDR3 reads TGTGCCAGCAGTGGGGCTAGCGGGAGCTACGAGCAGTACTTC.

The gene calls are TRBV4-1 and TRBJ2-3, with 7 bases identical to TRBD1. This CDR3 contains 16 residues. CDR1 is MGHRA and CDR2 is YSYEKL in the germline V gene. J was trimmed by 0 bases and V by 3 bases; bases with no gene match: 6. DNA for the CDR3: TGCGCCAGCAGCCACACAACAGGGGCTAGCACAGATACGCAGTATTTT. Its translation is CASSHTTGASTDTQYF.

This clone occurred a few times. This chain links TRBV6-5 with TRBJ2-1; 8 bases are shared with TRBD1. The ends lost 6 bases at V and 6 bases at J; junction bases unmatched: 10. Germline V lookup: CDR1 MNHEY, CDR2 SVGAGI. CDR3 length equals 15 residues. Written as DNA, the CDR3 is TGTGCCAGCAGCCCTACCATCGACAGGGGCAATGAGCAGTTCTTC. As protein: CASSPTIDRGNEQFF.

The chain joins TRBV2 to TRBJ1-2, with D maybe TRBD1 (6 bases). Trimming took 11 bases from V and 3 from J, leaving 10 bases between them. The CDR3 is made up of 11 amino acids. From germline, CDR1 is SNHLY and CDR2 FYNNEI. The CDR3: CARRQDYGYTF. The CDR3 DNA sequence: TGTGCCCGCCGACAGGACTATGGCTACACCTTC. Full variable domain (missing parts from reference TRBV2 and TRBJ1-2): EPEVTQTPSHQVTQMGQEVILRCVPISNHLYFYWYRQILGQKVEFLVSFYNNEISEKSEIFDDQFSVERPDGSNFTLKIRSTKLEDSAMYFCARRQDYGYTFGSGTRLTVV.

The genes are TRBV6-5 and TRBJ2-7, with 7 bases aligning to TRBD1. The CDR3 contains 11 residues. Germline V gives CDR1 MNHEY, CDR2 SVGAGI. The V gene end was trimmed by 10 bases and the J gene end by 4 bases; junction bases not matched to a gene: 4. The CDR3 reads CATGQVYEQYF. In DNA form, the CDR3 reads TGTGCCACCGGACAGGTGTACGAGCAGTACTTC.